Listed below are T cell receptor beta chains from one sample, sequenced in a study of T cell repertoires in cytomegalovirus infection. TCRdb re-analysed the reads in MiXCR, keeping a single row per CDR3 protein. The table has about 400,000 distinct CDR3 sequences, less than 20% seen once. Input material: PBMCs. These TCRs come from a human donor in good health (CMV status not recorded). Some clones in this sample may be carry-over from other donors' samples. Both conserved end residues are part of each CDR3. D genes are given only for firm matches. Clone size is given for some rows only: seen once, a few or many times, or a class if the clone is expanded.

CDR3 protein	CDR3 DNA	V gene	J gene	clone size	D gene
CASSFAGRLGNTQYF	TGTGCCAGCAGTTTTGCAGGTCGCTTGGGAAATACGCAGTATTTT	TRBV28	TRBJ2-3	many	-
CASSPLGQGREQYF	TGTGCCAGCTCACCCCTAGGACAGGGACGCGAGCAGTACTTC	TRBV18	TRBJ2-7	few	TRBD1
CASRSTDQLGGYTF	TGTGCCAGTAGGTCGACAGACCAGTTGGGTGGCTACACCTTC	TRBV19	TRBJ1-2	-	-
CASSPGYSSYNSPLHF	TGTGCCAGCAGTCCAGGGTACAGCTCCTATAATTCACCCCTCCACTTT	TRBV6-1	TRBJ1-6	many	-
CASSYSSWGAVTQYF	TGTGCCAGCAGTTACTCCTCCTGGGGGGCAGTGACCCAGTACTTC	TRBV6-5	TRBJ2-5	many	-
CASSLGSGGVPYEQYF	TGTGCCAGCAGCTTGGGATCGGGAGGGGTCCCCTACGAGCAGTACTTC	TRBV7-2	TRBJ2-7	many	TRBD2
CASSERQVGGYTF	TGTGCCAGCAGCGAGAGACAGGTCGGTGGCTACACCTTC	TRBV5-3	TRBJ1-2	-	-
CASKGRYSYNEQFF	TGTGCCAGCAAAGGGCGTTACTCCTACAATGAGCAGTTCTTC	TRBV2	TRBJ2-1	few	-
CASSQSHRGRFF	TGCGCCAGCAGTCAATCCCACAGGGGTCGGTTCTTC	TRBV23-1	TRBJ2-1	few	TRBD1
CASSLGRQVSSTDTQYF	TGTGCCAGCAGCTTAGGGAGACAGGTCTCCTCCACAGATACGCAGTATTTT	TRBV7-8	TRBJ2-3	many	-
CASSPNQLSGNTIYF	TGTGCCAGCAGCCCAAATCAGCTCTCTGGAAACACCATATATTTT	TRBV28	TRBJ1-3	few	-
CSARDEGPETQYF	TGCAGTGCTAGAGATGAGGGTCCGGAGACCCAGTACTTC	TRBV20-1	TRBJ2-5	-	-
CASSKGTGSYYGYTF	TGTGCCAGCTCCAAGGGGACAGGGAGTTACTATGGCTACACCTTC	TRBV12-3/TRBV12-4	TRBJ1-2	-	TRBD1
CASSQGLKPYNEQFF	TGCGCCAGCAGCCAGGGCCTTAAACCTTACAATGAGCAGTTCTTC	TRBV4-3	TRBJ2-1	many	-
CATSEPAGRGQFF	TGTGCCACCAGTGAGCCGGCAGGGAGAGGGCAGTTCTTC	TRBV24-1	TRBJ2-1	-	-
CSVRINIQYF	TGCAGCGTCAGAATAAACATTCAGTACTTC	TRBV29-1	TRBJ2-4	few	-
CASSSLNPGRGAYSNTGELFF	TGTGCCAGTAGTAGTTTAAATCCGGGCCGGGGCGCTTACTCGAACACCGGGGAGCTGTTTTTT	TRBV19	TRBJ2-2	-	-